The 3 T cell receptor beta chains reported below all come from one sample, sequenced in a study of Ad26.COV2.S vaccination and SARS-CoV-2 variants. Some clones are missing from TCRdb's copy, which holds only in-frame ones; the method was immunoSEQ multiplex PCR. The table includes 430,000 or so clones, 75% to 95% detected once. The treatment here: roughly 19 received Ad26.COV2.S at low or high dose, single or two shots; a few received placebo; per-sample allocation not given. At day 63 after the first vaccine or placebo injection, samples were drawn. The starting material was peripheral blood, obtained in a trial of Ad26.COV2.S vaccine versus placebo. The receptor source for this set is a person between 18 and 65 years old who received the Ad26.COV2.S COVID-19 vaccine or a placebo.

The chain joins TRBV19 to TRBJ2-1; tentative D call: TRBD2 (6 bases). Germline V gene lookup returns CDR1 LNHDA and CDR2 SQIVND (reference sequence). The CDR3 consists of 16 residues. Trimming removed 1 base at V and 6 bases at J, with 16 bases between. DNA of the CDR3: TGTGCCAGTAGTATAGGACGGGGTTTAGCGGCCAATGAGCAGTTCTTC. The encoded protein is CASSIGRGLAANEQFF.

Of note for this clone: The junction differs from germline at one of its ends, possibly a read error. This rearrangement joins TRBV6-2 or TRBV6-3 to TRBJ1-2, with 8 nucleotides matching TRBD1. Per germline, CDR1 MNHEY and CDR2 SVGEGT. This CDR3 has 13 amino acids. The CDR3 spells CASSYLRTGPNGF. As DNA, the CDR3 is TGTGCCAGCAGTTACCTTCGGACAGGGCCTAACGGTTTC.

The rearrangement uses TRBV10-2 and TRBJ1-6, with a weak D call TRBD1 (5 bases). The V end was cut by 6 bases, the J end by 14 bases, with 14 bases between. This CDR3 is built from 12 residues. CDR1 and CDR2 from the germline V gene are WSHSY and SAAADI. The CDR3, as DNA: TGCGCCAGCAGACCGACAGACTCTACCCTCCACTTT. This sequence encodes CASRPTDSTLHF.